This TCR beta chain was profiled in a study of Ad26.COV2.S vaccination and SARS-CoV-2 variants. Across the whole study: Enrollment placed the donor in the COV1001 Ad26.COV2.S trial arm.

Generated by immunoSEQ multiplex PCR, the TCRdb table keeps only in-frame clones and is missing some. The profile shows about 480,000 clones, around 85% of them singletons. With respect to this clone: Its antigen is not identified.

The junction had 7 bases not matched to a gene; V was cut back by 5 bases and J by 1 base. Looked up from germline, CDR1 is MNHEY and CDR2 is SVGEGT. The CDR3 has 15 amino acids. Points from the study as a whole: It was found that vaccine and placebo recipients had similar non-spike TCR breadth.

As to treatment: roughly 18 received Ad26.COV2.S at low or high dose, single or two shots; 5 received placebo; per-sample allocation not given. Collection of the samples took place on day 63 after the first injection of vaccine or placebo. The vaccine delivered Wuhan-strain SARS-CoV-2 spike through an Ad26 vector. Here the sequenced sample was peripheral blood, taken in a trial of Ad26.COV2.S vaccine versus placebo. The TCR comes from a person aged 18-65 years who received the Ad26.COV2.S COVID-19 vaccine or a placebo. The chain joins TRBV6-2 or TRBV6-3 to TRBJ2-5, with TRBD2 identical over 7 bases. The CDR3 DNA reads TGTGCCAGCAGTACGGGGGGAGGCGTCCAAGAGACCCAGTACTTC. Protein product: CASSTGGGVQETQYF.